This T cell receptor (beta chain) comes out of a study of T-cell memory formation after mild COVID-19. Between the trimmed V and J ends, which lost 7 bases and 6 bases, there was a span of 13 bases. CDR3 length equals 12 residues. Per the germline V gene, CDR1 is SGHRS and CDR2 is YFSETQ. TCRdb ran MiXCR on the 5' RACE reads and lists one entry per CDR3 protein. This table has more than 150,000 distinct CDR3 sequences, around a tenth appearing once. The clonotype was recovered from a man aged 18 to 29 who had mild COVID-19 (a few samples of this study predate the infection). Cell type and time point are not known. V and J are TRBV5-1 and TRBJ1-1; D may be TRBD1 (6 bases). Sequencing was carried out using PBMCs or a T cell subset sorted from them (not recorded which). CDR3 DNA: TGCGCCAGCGGGATGGAGGGGGCTGAAGCTTTCTTT. Residues: CASGMEGAEAFF.